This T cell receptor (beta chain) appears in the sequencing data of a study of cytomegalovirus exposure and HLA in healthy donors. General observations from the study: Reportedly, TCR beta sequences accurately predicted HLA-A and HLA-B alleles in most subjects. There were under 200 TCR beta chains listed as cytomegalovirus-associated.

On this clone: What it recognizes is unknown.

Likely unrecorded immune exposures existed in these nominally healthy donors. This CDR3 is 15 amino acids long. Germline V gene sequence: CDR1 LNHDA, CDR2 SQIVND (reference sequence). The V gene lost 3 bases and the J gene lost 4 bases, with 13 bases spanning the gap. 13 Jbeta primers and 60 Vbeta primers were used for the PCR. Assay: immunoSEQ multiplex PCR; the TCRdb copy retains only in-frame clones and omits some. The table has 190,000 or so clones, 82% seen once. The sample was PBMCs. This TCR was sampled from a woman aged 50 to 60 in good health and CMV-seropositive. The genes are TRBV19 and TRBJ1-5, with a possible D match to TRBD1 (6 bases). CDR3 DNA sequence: TGTGCCAGTAGTATGCCAGGGGCAGCAAATCAGCCCCAGCATTTT. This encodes CASSMPGAANQPQHF.